This T cell receptor beta chain was documented in a study of control samples from healthy donors and cancer patients. The ends were cut back, 6 bases at V and 2 bases at J, with 28 bases in the middle. There are 20 residues in the CDR3. CDR1 is MDHEN, CDR2 SYDVKM, per germline. The count of this clone is one. Using immunoSEQ multiplex PCR, the repertoire was profiled, and TCRdb retains in-frame clones only, with some absent. The table includes around 160,000 clones, 93% detected once. The chain has TRBV28 and TRBJ1-4, with D perhaps TRBD1 (6 bases). Sequencing was carried out using blood. This receptor was obtained from a man between 18 and 35 years old in good health. The CDR3 loop is CASSGTLDIRGLVTNEKLFF. The CDR3, as DNA: TGTGCCAGCAGCGGTACCCTCGACATCAGGGGACTAGTCACTAATGAAAAACTGTTTTTT.